This T cell receptor (beta chain) emerged from a study of T cells after yellow fever vaccination. Study context: Some fractions had low cell numbers, and these were prepared with SMART-Seq v4 Ultra Low Input.

Broader study findings: Weaker in magnitude, the secondary response showed a faster peak on day 5 versus 15.

Via MiXCR, TCRdb re-called the 5' RACE reads, giving one row per CDR3 protein. This sample carries under 300,000 distinct CDR3 sequences, 6.9% of them seen once, and the ten largest clones take about 0.85%. Ten or more counts support this clonotype. As yet, its antigen is unknown. With 3 bases clipped from V and 5 bases from J, the junction kept 9 bases outside the gene matches. Per the germline V gene, CDR1 is SGHDT and CDR2 is YYEEEE. The CDR3 is 15 residues long. The rearrangement joins TRBV5-6 to TRBJ2-5; 8 bases agree with TRBD2. The clonotype originates from a man aged 25-45 years who received the YFV17D yellow fever vaccine. The sequences come from CD4+ T cells sorted from PBMCs, collected 15 days after the yellow fever booster vaccination. The CDR3 here is CASSSGLGGFETQYF. In DNA, the CDR3 is TGTGCCAGCAGCTCGGGACTAGGAGGTTTCGAGACCCAGTACTTC.